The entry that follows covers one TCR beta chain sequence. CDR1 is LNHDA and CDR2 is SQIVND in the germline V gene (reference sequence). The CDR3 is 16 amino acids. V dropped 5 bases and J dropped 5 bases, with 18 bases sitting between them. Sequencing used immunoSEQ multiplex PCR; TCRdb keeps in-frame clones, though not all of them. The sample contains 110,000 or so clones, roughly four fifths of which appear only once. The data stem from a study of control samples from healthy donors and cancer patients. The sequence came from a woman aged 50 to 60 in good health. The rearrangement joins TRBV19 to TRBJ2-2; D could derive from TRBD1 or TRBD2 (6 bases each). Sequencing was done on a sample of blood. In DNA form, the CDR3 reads TGTGCCAGTAGTCTACCCCGGGGGCAGGAGACCGGGGAGCTGTTTTTT. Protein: CASSLPRGQETGELFF.